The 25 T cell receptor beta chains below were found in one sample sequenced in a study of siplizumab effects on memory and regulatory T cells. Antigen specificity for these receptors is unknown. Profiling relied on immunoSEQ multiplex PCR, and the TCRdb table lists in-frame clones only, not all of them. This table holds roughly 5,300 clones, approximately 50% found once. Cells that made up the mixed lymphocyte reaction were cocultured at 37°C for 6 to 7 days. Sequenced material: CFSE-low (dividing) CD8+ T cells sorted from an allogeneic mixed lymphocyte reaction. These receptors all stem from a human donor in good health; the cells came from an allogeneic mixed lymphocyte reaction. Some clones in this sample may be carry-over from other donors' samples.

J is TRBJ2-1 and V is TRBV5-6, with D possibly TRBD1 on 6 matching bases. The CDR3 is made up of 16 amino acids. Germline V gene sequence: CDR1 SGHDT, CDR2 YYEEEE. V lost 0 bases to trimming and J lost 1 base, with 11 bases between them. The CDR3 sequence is CASSLAPRGSYNEQFF. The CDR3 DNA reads TGTGCCAGCAGCTTGGCGCCCAGGGGATCCTACAATGAGCAGTTCTTC. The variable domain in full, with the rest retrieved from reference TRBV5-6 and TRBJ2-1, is DAGVTQSPTHLIKTRGQQVTLRCSPKSGHDTVSWYQQALGQGPQFIFQYYEEEERQRGNFPDRFSGHQFPNYSSELNVNALLLGDSALYLCASSLAPRGSYNEQFFGPGTRLTVL.

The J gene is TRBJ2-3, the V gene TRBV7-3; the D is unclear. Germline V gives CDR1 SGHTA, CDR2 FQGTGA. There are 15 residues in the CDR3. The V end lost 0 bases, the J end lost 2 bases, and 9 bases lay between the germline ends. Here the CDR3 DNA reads TGTGCCAGCAGCTTAACTAACGGCCACACAGATACGCAGTATTTT. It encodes CASSLTNGHTDTQYF.

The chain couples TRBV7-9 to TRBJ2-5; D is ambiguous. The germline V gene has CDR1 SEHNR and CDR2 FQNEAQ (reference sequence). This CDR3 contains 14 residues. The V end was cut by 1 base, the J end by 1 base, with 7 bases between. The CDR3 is CASSLDPLQETQYF. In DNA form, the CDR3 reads TGTGCCAGCAGCTTAGATCCGCTCCAAGAGACCCAGTACTTC.

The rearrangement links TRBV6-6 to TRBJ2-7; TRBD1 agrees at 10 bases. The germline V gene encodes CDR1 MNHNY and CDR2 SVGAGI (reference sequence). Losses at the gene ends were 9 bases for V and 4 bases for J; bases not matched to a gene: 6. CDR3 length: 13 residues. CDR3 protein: CASAPGQGYEQYF. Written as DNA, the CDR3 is TGTGCCAGTGCGCCGGGACAGGGGTACGAGCAGTACTTC.

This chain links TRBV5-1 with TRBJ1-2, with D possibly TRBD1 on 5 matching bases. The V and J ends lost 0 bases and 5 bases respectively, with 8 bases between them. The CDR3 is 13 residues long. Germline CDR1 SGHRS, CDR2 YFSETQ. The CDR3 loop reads CASSLDDSYGYTF. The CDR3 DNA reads TGCGCCAGCAGCTTGGACGACAGTTATGGCTACACCTTC.

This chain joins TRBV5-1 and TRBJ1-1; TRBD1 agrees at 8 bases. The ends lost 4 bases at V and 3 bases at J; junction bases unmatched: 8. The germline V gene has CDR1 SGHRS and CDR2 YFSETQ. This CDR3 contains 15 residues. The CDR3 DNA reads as TGCGCCAGCAGCACCGGACAGGGAGTGGACACTGAAGCTTTCTTT. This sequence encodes CASSTGQGVDTEAFF.

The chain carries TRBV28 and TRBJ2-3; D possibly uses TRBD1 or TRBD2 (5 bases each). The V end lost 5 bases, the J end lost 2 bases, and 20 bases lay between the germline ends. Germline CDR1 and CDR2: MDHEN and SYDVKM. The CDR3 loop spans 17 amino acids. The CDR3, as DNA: TGTGCCAGCAGTCCGGTTCGAGGGGTAACTTACACAGATACGCAGTATTTT. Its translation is CASSPVRGVTYTDTQYF.

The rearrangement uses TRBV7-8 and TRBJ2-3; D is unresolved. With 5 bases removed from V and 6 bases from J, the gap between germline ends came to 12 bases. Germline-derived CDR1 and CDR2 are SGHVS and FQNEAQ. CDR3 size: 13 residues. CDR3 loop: CASSASGGDTQYF. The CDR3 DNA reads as TGTGCCAGCAGCGCCTCGGGTGGCGATACGCAGTATTTT.

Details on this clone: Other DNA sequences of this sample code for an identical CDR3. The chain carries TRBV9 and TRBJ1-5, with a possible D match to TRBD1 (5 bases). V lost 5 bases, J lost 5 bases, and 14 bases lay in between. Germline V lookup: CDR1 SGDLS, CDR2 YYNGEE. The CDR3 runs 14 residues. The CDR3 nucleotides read TGTGCCAGCAGTGGGGGAGGCGGTTATCAGCCCCAGCATTTT. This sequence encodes CASSGGGGYQPQHF.

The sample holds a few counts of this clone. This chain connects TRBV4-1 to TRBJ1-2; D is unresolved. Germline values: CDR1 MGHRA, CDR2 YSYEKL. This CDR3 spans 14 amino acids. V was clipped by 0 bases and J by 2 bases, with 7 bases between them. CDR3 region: CASSQEPGNYGYTF. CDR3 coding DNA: TGCGCCAGCAGCCAAGAACCAGGAAACTATGGCTACACCTTC.

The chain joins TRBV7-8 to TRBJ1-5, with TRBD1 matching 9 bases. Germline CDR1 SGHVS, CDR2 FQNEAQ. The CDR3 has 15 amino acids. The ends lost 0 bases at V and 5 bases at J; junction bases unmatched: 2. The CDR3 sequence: CASSLATGGYQPQHF. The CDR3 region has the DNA TGTGCCAGCAGCTTAGCCACAGGGGGCTATCAGCCCCAGCATTTT.

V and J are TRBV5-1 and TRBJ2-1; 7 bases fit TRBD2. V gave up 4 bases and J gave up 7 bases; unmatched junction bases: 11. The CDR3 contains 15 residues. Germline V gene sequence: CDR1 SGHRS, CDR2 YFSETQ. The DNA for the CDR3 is TGCGCCAGCAGCCCCGGGACTAACTACAAAAATGAGCAGTTCTTC. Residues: CASSPGTNYKNEQFF.

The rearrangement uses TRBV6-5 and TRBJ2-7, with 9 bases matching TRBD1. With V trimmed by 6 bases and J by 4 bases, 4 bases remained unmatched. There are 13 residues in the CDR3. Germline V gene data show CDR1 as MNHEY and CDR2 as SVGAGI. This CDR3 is CASSLGQGYEQYF. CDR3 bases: TGTGCCAGCAGCTTGGGACAGGGATACGAGCAGTACTTC.

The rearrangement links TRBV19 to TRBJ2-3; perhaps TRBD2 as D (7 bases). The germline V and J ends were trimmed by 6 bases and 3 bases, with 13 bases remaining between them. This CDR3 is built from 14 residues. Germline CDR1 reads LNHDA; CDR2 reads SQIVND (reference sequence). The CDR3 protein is CASSRGAETDTQYF. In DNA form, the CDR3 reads TGTGCCAGTAGCCGGGGGGCTGAGACAGATACGCAGTATTTT.

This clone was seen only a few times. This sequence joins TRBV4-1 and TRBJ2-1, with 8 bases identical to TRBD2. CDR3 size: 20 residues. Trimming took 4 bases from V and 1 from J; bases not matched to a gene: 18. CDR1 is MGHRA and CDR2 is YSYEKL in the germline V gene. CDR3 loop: CASSLNGAGGFSRSYNEQFF. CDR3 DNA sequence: TGCGCCAGCAGCCTCAATGGTGCGGGAGGATTTAGCAGGTCCTACAATGAGCAGTTCTTC.

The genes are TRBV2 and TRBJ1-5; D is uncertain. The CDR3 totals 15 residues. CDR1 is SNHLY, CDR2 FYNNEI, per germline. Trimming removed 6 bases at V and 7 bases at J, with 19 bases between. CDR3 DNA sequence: TGTGCCAGCAGCTTGACTACAGCGAGTTACCAGCCCCAGCATTTT. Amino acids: CASSLTTASYQPQHF.

This CDR3 is CASRTGQGMVNEQYF. The CDR3 DNA reads as TGTGCCAGCAGAACGGGACAGGGAATGGTCAACGAGCAGTACTTC. This chain joins TRBV6-5 and TRBJ2-7; 9 bases map to TRBD1. This CDR3 is built from 15 residues. CDR1 is MNHEY and CDR2 is SVGAGI in the germline V gene. V lost 6 bases to trimming and J lost 5 bases; unmatched junction nucleotides: 11.

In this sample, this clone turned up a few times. The CDR3 sequence is CASTPFLAGTGELFF. The CDR3 DNA is TGTGCCAGTACTCCTTTTTTAGCGGGCACCGGGGAGCTGTTTTTT. The chain recombines TRBV19 with TRBJ2-2; 7 bases match TRBD2. Germline V gives CDR1 LNHDA, CDR2 SQIVND (reference sequence). The CDR3 consists of 15 residues. The trim removed 7 bases at V and 4 bases at J, leaving 9 bases unmatched.

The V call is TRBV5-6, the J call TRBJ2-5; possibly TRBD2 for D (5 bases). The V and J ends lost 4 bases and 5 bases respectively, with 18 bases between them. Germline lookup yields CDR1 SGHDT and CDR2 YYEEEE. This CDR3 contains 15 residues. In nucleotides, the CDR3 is TGTGCCAGCAGCACCGGGCTCGGGGTCCTGGAGACCCAGTACTTC. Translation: CASSTGLGVLETQYF.

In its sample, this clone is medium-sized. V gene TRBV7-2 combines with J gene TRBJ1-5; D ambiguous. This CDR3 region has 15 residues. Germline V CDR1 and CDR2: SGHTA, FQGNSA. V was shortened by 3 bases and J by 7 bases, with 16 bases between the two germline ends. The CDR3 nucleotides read TGTGCCAGCAGCTTGACTACAGCGAGTTACCAGCCCCAGCATTTT. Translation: CASSLTTASYQPQHF.

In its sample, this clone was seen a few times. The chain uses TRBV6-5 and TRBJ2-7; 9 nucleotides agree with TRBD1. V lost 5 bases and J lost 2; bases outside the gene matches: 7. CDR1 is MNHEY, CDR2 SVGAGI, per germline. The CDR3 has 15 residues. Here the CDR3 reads CASSPGTGNAYEQYF. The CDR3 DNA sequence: TGTGCCAGCAGTCCGGGGACAGGGAATGCCTACGAGCAGTACTTC.

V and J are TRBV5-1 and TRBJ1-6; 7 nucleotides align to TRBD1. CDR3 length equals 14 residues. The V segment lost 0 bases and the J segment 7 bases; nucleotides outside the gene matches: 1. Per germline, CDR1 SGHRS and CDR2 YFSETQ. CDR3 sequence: CASSLEGANSPLHF. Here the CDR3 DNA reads TGCGCCAGCAGCTTGGAGGGGGCCAATTCACCCCTCCACTTT. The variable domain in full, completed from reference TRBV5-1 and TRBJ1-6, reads KAGVTQTPRYLIKTRGQQVTLSCSPISGHRSVSWYQQTPGQGLQFLFEYFSETQRNKGNFPGRFSGRQFSNSRSEMNVSTLELGDSALYLCASSLEGANSPLHFGNGTRLTVT.

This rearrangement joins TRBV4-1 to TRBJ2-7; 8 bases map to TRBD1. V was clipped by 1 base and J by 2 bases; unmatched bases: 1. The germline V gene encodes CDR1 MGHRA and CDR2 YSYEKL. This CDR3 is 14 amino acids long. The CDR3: CASSQVQGAYEQYF. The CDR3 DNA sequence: TGCGCCAGCAGCCAAGTACAGGGGGCCTACGAGCAGTACTTC.

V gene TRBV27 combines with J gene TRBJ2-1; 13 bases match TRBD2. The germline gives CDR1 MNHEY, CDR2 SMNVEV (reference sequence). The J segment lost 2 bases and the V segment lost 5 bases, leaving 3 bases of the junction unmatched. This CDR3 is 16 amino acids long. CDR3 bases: TGTGCCAGCAGTATCGGACTAGCGGGAGCCTACAATGAGCAGTTCTTC. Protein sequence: CASSIGLAGAYNEQFF.

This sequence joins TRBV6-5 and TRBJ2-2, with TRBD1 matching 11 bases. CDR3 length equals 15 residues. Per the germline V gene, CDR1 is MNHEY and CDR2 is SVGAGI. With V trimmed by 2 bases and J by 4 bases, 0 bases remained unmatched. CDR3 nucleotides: TGTGCCAGCAGTTACGGGACAGGGGGCACCGGGGAGCTGTTTTTT. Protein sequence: CASSYGTGGTGELFF.